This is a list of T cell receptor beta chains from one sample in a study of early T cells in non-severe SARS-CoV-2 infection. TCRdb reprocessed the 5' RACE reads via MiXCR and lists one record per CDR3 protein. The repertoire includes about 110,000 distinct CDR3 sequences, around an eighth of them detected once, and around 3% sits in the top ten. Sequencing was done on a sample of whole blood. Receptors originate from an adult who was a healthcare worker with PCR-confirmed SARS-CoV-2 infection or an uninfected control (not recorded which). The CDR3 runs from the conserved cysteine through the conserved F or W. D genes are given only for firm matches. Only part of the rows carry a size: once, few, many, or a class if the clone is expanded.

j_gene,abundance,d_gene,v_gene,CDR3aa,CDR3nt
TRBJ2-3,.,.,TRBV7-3,CASSLTLTLGTDTQYF,TGTGCCAGCAGCTTAACGCTTACCCTCGGAACAGATACGCAGTATTTT
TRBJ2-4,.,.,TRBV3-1,CASSRGSENIQYF,TGTGCCAGCAGCCGAGGTAGCGAAAACATTCAGTACTTC
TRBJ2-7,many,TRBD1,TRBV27,CASSSRQGVYEQYF,TGTGCCAGCAGTTCCCGACAGGGAGTTTACGAGCAGTACTTC
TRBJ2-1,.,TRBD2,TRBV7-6,CASSLAGLPSSYNEQFF,TGTGCCAGCAGCCTTGCGGGACTACCGAGCTCCTACAATGAGCAGTTCTTC
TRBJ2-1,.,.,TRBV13,CASSLERFEQFF,TGTGCCAGCAGCTTAGAACGATTCGAGCAGTTCTTC
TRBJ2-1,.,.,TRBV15,CATSQKDDEQFF,TGTGCCACCAGCCAGAAGGACGATGAGCAGTTCTTC
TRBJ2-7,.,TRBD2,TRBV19,CASRIGLAGVAYEQYF,TGTGCCAGTAGAATCGGACTAGCGGGAGTAGCCTACGAGCAGTACTTC
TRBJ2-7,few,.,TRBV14,CASSQGLATYEQYF,TGTGCCAGCAGCCAAGGTCTAGCTACCTACGAGCAGTACTTC
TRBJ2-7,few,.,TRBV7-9,CASRPTASSYEQYF,TGTGCCAGCAGACCCACGGCGAGCTCCTACGAGCAGTACTTC
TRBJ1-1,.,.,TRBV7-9,CASSIGRANTEAFF,TGTGCCAGCAGCATCGGCCGGGCGAACACTGAAGCTTTCTTT
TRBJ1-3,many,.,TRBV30,CAWSAAAGNTIYF,TGTGCCTGGAGTGCGGCAGCTGGAAACACCATATATTTT
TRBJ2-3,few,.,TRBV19,CASTTGEGTQYF,TGTGCCAGTACCACCGGGGAAGGTACGCAGTATTTT
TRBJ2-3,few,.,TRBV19,CASSIRRDGTRDTQYF,TGTGCCAGTAGTATACGGCGGGACGGGACCCGAGATACGCAGTATTTT
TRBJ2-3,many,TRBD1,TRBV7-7,CASSRTGGRTDTQYF,TGTGCTAGCAGCCGAACAGGGGGCCGGACAGATACGCAGTATTTT
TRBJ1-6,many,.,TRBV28,CASSFGTPSPLHF,TGTGCCAGCAGTTTCGGGACACCCTCACCCCTCCACTTT
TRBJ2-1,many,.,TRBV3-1,CASSLPRGGNEQFF,TGTGCCAGCAGCCTTCCAAGGGGAGGCAATGAGCAGTTCTTC
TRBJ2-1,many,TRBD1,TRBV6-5,CASRGTGELGEQFF,TGTGCCAGCAGGGGAACAGGGGAGTTAGGTGAGCAGTTCTTC
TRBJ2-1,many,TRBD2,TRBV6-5,CASSPGLAGYNEQFF,TGTGCCAGCAGTCCTGGTTTAGCGGGCTACAATGAGCAGTTCTTC
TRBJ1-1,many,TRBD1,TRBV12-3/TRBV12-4,CASSIPTGTGKNTEAFF,TGTGCCAGCAGTATACCGACCGGGACAGGGAAGAACACTGAAGCTTTCTTT
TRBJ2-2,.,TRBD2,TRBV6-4,CASSKMASGPTGELFF,TGTGCCAGCAGTAAAATGGCTAGCGGACCAACCGGGGAGCTGTTTTTT
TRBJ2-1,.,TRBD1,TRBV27,CASSPTRTGEQFF,TGTGCCAGCAGTCCAACCCGGACAGGCGAGCAGTTCTTC
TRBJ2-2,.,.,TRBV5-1,CASSLALGNTGELFF,TGCGCCAGCAGCTTGGCCCTGGGGAACACCGGGGAGCTGTTTTTT
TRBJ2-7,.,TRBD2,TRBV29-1,CSVKTSGRAYEQYF,TGCAGCGTTAAGACTAGCGGGAGAGCGTACGAGCAGTACTTC
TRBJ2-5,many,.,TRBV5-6,CASMGGVLLQETQYF,TGTGCCAGCATGGGAGGAGTGCTACTCCAAGAGACCCAGTACTTC